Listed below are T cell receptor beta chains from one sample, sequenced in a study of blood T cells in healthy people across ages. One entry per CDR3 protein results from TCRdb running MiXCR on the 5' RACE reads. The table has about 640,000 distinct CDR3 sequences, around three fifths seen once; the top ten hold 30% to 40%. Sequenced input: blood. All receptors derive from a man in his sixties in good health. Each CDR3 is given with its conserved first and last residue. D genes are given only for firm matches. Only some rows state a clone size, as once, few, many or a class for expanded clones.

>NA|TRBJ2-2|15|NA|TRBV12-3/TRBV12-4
CASSSKTVNTGELFF
TGTGCCAGCAGTTCCAAGACAGTGAACACCGGGGAGCTGTTTTTT
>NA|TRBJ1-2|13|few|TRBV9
CASSGDYHPGYTF
TGTGCCAGCAGCGGAGACTACCACCCTGGCTACACCTTC
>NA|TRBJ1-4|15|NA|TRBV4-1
CASSQAPGDNEKLFF
TGCGCCAGCAGCCAAGCGCCGGGGGATAATGAAAAACTGTTTTTT
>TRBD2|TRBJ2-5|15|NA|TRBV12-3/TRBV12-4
CASSLRRGGEETQYF
TGTGCCAGCAGTTTACGGCGGGGGGGTGAAGAGACCCAGTACTTC
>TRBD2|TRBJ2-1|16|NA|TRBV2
CASSGTSGGLYNEQFF
TGTGCCAGCAGTGGGACTAGCGGGGGACTCTACAATGAGCAGTTCTTC
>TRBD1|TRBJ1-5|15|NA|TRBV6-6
CASSPDRGGYQPQHF
TGTGCCAGCAGCCCGGACAGGGGGGGTTATCAGCCCCAGCATTTT
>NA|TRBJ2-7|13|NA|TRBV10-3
CAISESGPYEQYF
TGTGCCATCAGTGAGTCGGGGCCCTACGAGCAGTACTTC
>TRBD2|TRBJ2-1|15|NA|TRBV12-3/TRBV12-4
CASRESLLAGDEQFF
TGTGCCAGCAGAGAATCCTTACTAGCGGGGGATGAGCAGTTCTTC
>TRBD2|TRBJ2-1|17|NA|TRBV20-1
CSARDWGLAGGYNEQFF
TGCAGTGCTAGAGACTGGGGACTAGCGGGGGGTTACAATGAGCAGTTCTTC
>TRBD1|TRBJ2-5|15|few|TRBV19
CASRDRGFRQETQYF
TGTGCCAGTAGGGACAGGGGCTTTAGACAAGAGACCCAGTACTTC
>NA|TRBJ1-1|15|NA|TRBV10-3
CAISEQQILNTEAFF
TGTGCCATCAGTGAGCAACAGATCTTGAACACTGAAGCTTTCTTT
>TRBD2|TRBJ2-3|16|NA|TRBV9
CASSNGRGDWVDTQYF
TGTGCCAGCAGCAACGGTCGGGGGGATTGGGTAGATACGCAGTATTTT
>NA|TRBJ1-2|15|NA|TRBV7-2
CASSLVRGPGYGYTF
TGTGCCAGCAGCTTAGTTCGGGGGCCGGGCTATGGCTACACCTTC
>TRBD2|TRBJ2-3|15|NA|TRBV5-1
CASSPLSGEVDTQYF
TGCGCCAGCAGCCCCTTAAGCGGGGAGGTAGATACGCAGTATTTT
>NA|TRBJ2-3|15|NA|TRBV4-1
CASSQGQDPTDTQYF
TGCGCCAGCAGCCAAGGACAGGACCCCACAGATACGCAGTATTTT
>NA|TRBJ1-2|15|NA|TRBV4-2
CASSQDQGQSYGYTF
TGTGCCAGCAGCCAAGATCAGGGGCAGAGCTATGGCTACACCTTC
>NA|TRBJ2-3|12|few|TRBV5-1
CASSFPPDTQYF
TGCGCCAGCAGCTTCCCCCCAGATACGCAGTATTTT
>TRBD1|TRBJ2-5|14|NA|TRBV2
CASRGGQGVETQYF
TGTGCCAGCAGGGGGGGACAGGGAGTAGAGACCCAGTACTTC
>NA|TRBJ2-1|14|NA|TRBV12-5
CASGSGYSYNEQFF
TGTGCTAGTGGTTCCGGGTACTCCTACAATGAGCAGTTCTTC
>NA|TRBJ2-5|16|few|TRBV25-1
CASSDGRRGSQETQYF
TGTGCCAGCAGTGATGGGAGGCGGGGTTCGCAAGAGACCCAGTACTTC
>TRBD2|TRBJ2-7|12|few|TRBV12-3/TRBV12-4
CASSFPGGEQYF
TGTGCCAGCAGTTTTCCGGGAGGCGAGCAGTACTTC
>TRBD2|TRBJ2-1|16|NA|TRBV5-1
CASSSILAGGRDEQFF
TGCGCCAGCAGCTCCATTCTAGCGGGGGGGCGAGATGAGCAGTTCTTC
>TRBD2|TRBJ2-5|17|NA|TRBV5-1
CASSWGLAGGRLKTQYF
TGCGCCAGCAGCTGGGGACTAGCGGGGGGGAGATTAAAGACCCAGTACTTC
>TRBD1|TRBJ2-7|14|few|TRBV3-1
CASSQEQGLSEQYF
TGTGCCAGCAGCCAAGAACAGGGGCTGAGCGAGCAGTACTTC
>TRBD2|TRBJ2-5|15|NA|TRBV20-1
CSARLAGGVRETQYF
TGCAGTGCTAGGCTTGCGGGGGGCGTGAGAGAGACCCAGTACTTC
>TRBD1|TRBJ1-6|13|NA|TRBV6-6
CASRQDREAPLHF
TGTGCCAGCAGACAGGACAGGGAAGCACCCCTCCACTTT
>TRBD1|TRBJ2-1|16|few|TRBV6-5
CASSYARTGTYNEQFF
TGTGCCAGCAGTTACGCACGGACAGGTACCTACAATGAGCAGTTCTTC
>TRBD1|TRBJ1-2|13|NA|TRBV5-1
CASSLRQGDGYTF
TGCGCCAGCAGCCTACGACAGGGGGATGGCTACACCTTC
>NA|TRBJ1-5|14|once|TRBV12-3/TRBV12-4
CASSPNREIAPQHF
TGTGCCAGCAGCCCAAACAGGGAAATTGCGCCCCAGCATTTT
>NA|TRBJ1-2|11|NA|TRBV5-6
CASSLAGLYTF
TGTGCCAGCAGCTTGGCAGGACTCTACACCTTC
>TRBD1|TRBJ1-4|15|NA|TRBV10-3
CAISRDRGPNEKLFF
TGTGCCATCAGTAGGGACAGGGGCCCAAATGAAAAACTGTTTTTT
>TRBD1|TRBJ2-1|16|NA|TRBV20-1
CSARQTGASSYNEQFF
TGCAGTGCTAGACAAACAGGGGCGAGCTCCTACAATGAGCAGTTCTTC
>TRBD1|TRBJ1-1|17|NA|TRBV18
CASSLTDQGARNTEAFF
TGTGCCAGCTCACTCACAGATCAGGGGGCGAGGAACACTGAAGCTTTCTTT
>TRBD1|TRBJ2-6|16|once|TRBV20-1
CSAAGQGGSGANVLTF
TGCAGTGCCGCGGGACAGGGTGGCTCTGGGGCCAACGTCCTGACTTTC
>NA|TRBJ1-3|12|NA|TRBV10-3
CATGIRGSTIYF
TGTGCCACCGGGATACGCGGAAGCACCATATATTTT
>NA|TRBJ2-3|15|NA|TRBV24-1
CATSVQQGLPDTQYF
TGTGCCACCAGTGTTCAACAGGGATTACCAGATACGCAGTATTTT
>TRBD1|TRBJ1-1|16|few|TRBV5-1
CASSPDRGLGNTEAFF
TGCGCCAGCAGTCCGGACAGGGGGCTCGGGAACACTGAAGCTTTCTTT
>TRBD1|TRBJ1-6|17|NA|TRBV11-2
CASSAGGRVAYNSPLHF
TGTGCCAGCAGCGCAGGGGGGAGGGTTGCCTATAATTCACCCCTCCACTTT
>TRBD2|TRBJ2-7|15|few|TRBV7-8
CASSLGLAGDYEQYF
TGTGCCAGCAGCTTAGGACTAGCGGGGGACTACGAGCAGTACTTC
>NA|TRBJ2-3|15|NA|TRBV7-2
CASSLVSAQEDTQYF
TGTGCCAGCAGCTTAGTTTCGGCCCAGGAAGATACGCAGTATTTT
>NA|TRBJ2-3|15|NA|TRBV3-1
CASSQGTGIRDTQYF
TGTGCCAGCAGCCAAGGGACCGGAATTCGGGATACGCAGTATTTT
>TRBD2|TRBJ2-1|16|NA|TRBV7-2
CASRLLAGVPYNEQFF
TGTGCCAGCAGACTACTAGCGGGAGTGCCCTACAATGAGCAGTTCTTC
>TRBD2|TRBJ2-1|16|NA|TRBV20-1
CSARPASGGVDNEQFF
TGCAGTGCTAGACCGGCTAGCGGGGGGGTGGACAATGAGCAGTTCTTC
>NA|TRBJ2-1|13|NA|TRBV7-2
CASSLGGAAEQFF
TGTGCCAGCAGCTTAGGGGGGGCGGCTGAGCAGTTCTTC
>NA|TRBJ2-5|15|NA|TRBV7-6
CASSFLLNQEETQYF
TGTGCCAGCAGCTTTTTGTTAAATCAGGAAGAGACCCAGTACTTC
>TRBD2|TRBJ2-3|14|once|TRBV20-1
CSARDRRGADTQYF
TGCAGTGCTAGAGATCGGCGGGGGGCAGATACGCAGTATTTT
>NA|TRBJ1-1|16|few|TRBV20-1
CSARGGDGYLNTEAFF
TGCAGTGCTAGAGGAGGGGACGGGTATCTGAACACTGAAGCTTTCTTT
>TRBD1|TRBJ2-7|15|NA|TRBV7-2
CASSLTDRGLYEQYF
TGTGCCAGCAGCTTAACGGACAGGGGGCTCTACGAGCAGTACTTC
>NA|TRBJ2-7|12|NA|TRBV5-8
CASSLGHQGGYF
TGTGCCAGCAGCTTGGGGCATCAAGGAGGGTACTTC
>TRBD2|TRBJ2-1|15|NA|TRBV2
CASSSPAGGKGEQFF
TGTGCCAGCAGCTCCCCAGCGGGGGGGAAGGGTGAGCAGTTCTTC
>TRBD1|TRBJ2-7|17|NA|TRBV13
CASSSPPGQDFGYEQYF
TGTGCCAGCAGCTCCCCACCCGGACAGGATTTTGGCTACGAGCAGTACTTC
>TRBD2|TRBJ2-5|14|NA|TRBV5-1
CASKGGRVQETQYF
TGCGCCAGCAAGGGAGGGAGGGTCCAAGAGACCCAGTACTTC
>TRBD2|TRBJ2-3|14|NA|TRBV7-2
CASSTGLASDTQYF
TGTGCCAGCAGCACCGGACTAGCATCAGATACGCAGTATTTT
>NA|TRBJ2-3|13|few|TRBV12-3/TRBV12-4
CASTAGATDTQYF
TGTGCCAGCACGGCGGGGGCAACAGATACGCAGTATTTT